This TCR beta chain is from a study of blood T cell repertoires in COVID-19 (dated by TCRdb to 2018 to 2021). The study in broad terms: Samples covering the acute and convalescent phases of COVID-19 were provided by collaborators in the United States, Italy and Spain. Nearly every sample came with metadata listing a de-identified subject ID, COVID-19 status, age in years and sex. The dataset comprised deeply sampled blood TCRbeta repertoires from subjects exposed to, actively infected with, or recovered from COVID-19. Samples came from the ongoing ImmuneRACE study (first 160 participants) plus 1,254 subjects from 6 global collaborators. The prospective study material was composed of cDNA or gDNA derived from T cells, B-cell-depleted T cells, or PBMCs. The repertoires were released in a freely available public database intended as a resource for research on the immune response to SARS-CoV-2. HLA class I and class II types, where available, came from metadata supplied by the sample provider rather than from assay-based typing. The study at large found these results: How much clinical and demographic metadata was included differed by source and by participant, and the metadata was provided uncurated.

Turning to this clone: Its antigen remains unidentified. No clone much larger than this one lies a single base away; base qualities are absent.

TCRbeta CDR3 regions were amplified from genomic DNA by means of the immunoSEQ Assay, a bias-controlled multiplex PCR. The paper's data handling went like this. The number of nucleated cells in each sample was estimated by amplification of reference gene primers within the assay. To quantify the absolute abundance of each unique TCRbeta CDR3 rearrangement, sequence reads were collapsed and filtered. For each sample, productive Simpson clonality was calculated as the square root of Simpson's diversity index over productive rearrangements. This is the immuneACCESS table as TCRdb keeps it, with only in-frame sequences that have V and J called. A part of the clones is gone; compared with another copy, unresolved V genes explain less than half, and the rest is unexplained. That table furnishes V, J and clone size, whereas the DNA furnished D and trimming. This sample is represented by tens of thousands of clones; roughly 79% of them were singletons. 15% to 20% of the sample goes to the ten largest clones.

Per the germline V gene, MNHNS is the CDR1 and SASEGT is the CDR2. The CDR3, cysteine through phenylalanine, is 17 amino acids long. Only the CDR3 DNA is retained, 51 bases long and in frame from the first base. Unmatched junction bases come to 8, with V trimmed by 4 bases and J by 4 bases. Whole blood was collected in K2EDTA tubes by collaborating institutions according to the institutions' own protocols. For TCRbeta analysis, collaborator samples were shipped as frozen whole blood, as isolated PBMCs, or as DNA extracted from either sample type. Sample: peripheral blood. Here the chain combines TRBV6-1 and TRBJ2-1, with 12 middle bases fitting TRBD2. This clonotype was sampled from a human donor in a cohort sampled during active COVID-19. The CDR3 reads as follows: CASSVVASGRGYNEQFF. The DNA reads TGTGCCAGCAGTGTTGTCGCTAGCGGGAGGGGATACAATGAGCAGTTCTTC.